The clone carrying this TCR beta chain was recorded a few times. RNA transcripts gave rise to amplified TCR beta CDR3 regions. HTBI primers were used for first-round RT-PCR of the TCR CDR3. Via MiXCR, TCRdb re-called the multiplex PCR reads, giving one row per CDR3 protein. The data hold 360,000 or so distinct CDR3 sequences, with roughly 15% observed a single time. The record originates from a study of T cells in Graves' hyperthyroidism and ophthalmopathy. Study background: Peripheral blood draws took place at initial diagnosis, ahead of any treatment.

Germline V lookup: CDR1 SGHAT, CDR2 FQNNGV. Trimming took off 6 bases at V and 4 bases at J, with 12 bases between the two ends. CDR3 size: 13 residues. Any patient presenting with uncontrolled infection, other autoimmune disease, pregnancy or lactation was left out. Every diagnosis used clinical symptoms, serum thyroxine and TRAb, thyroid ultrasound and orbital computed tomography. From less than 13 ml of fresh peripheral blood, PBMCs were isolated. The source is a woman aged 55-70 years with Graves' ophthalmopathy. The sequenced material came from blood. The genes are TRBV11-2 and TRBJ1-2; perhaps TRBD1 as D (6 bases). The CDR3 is CASSYGGVYGYTF. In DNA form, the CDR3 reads TGTGCCAGCAGTTACGGGGGCGTCTATGGCTACACCTTC.